A selection of T cell receptor beta chains follows, all from one sample in a study of blood T cells in healthy people across ages. TCRdb redid the calling of the 5' RACE reads with MiXCR, one entry per CDR3 protein. The data show more than 700,000 distinct CDR3 sequences, 53% seen once. Source material: blood. Source of these receptors: an elderly man in good health. CDR3s include the opening cysteine and the closing phenylalanine or tryptophan.

V	J	CDR3
TRBV4-3	TRBJ2-1	CASSNGPDNEQFF
TRBV11-2	TRBJ1-2	CASSVAPLGDYTF
TRBV10-3	TRBJ2-1	CAISADLEGARNEQFF
TRBV7-8	TRBJ2-3	CASSLAAATLTRYAYF
TRBV2	TRBJ2-4	CASAPETKNIQYF
TRBV29-1	TRBJ2-3	CSARTGGDTQYF
TRBV20-1	TRBJ1-1	CSARGTAGGFEAFF
TRBV14	TRBJ1-2	CASSQKRVGGYTF
TRBV10-3	TRBJ1-5	CAISGTGETQPQHF
TRBV19	TRBJ2-2	CASRGAGGPGELFF
TRBV10-3	TRBJ2-3	CAISGGRETDTQYF
TRBV7-9	TRBJ2-1	CASSLGWQGDRGSNEQFF
TRBV11-3	TRBJ1-2	CASSLDRQGRRGYTF
TRBV29-1	TRBJ2-7	CSVEALGGYEQYF
TRBV7-2	TRBJ2-3	CASSFRAGGSTDTQYF
TRBV6-2/TRBV6-3	TRBJ2-1	CASSYPRTGGNEQFF
TRBV20-1	TRBJ2-5	CSARGGSSYNEQYF
TRBV4-2	TRBJ1-1	CASSQAQHQGTEAFF
TRBV6-1	TRBJ1-5	CAFGGGINQPQHF
TRBV11-2	TRBJ2-5	CASSLDRKTQYF
TRBV10-3	TRBJ2-5	CAISEWRTGGQETQYF
TRBV6-1	TRBJ2-7	CASSEQVLAALYEQYF
TRBV11-2	TRBJ2-5	CASSVALKETQYF
TRBV6-1	TRBJ2-6	CASSGPVTSGANVLTF
TRBV12-3/TRBV12-4	TRBJ2-4	CASLMAGGPLNIQYF
TRBV7-9	TRBJ2-7	CASNPDSSYEQYF
TRBV29-1	TRBJ2-1	CSVASGGALEQFF
TRBV7-2	TRBJ2-3	CASSARSLGDRYAYF
TRBV29-1	TRBJ2-7	CSVPGQGVEQYF
TRBV6-5	TRBJ2-1	CASSRGLFNEQFF
TRBV18	TRBJ2-1	CASSPGGSSYNEQFF
TRBV7-9	TRBJ1-2	CASSLQGSYGYTF
TRBV7-9	TRBJ2-1	CASSPRVTSGGSSYNEQFF
TRBV24-1	TRBJ2-2	CATSDSRERVAGELFF
TRBV5-1	TRBJ2-1	CASSLGLAGGPSVQFF
TRBV21-1	TRBJ1-4	CASILGDTTNEKLFF
TRBV6-6	TRBJ2-7	CASRWTSGRIYEQYF
TRBV12-3/TRBV12-4	TRBJ1-1	CASSNRQNTEAFF
TRBV3-1	TRBJ2-1	CASSQDTGAYNEQFF